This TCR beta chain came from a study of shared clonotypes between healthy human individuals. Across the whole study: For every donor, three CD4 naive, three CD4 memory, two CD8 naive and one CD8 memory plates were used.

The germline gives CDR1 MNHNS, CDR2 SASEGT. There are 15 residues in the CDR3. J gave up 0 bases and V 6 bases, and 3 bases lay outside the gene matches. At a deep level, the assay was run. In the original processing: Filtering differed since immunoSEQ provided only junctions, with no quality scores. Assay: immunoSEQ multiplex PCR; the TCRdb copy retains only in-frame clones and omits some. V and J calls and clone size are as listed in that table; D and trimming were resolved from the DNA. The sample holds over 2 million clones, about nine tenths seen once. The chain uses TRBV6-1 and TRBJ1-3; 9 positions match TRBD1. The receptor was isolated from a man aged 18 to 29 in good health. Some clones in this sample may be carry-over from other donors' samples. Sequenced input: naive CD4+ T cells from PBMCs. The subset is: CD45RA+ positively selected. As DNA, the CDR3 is TGTGCCAGCAGGGGACAGGGATTCTCTGGAAACACCATATATTTT. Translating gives CASRGQGFSGNTIYF.